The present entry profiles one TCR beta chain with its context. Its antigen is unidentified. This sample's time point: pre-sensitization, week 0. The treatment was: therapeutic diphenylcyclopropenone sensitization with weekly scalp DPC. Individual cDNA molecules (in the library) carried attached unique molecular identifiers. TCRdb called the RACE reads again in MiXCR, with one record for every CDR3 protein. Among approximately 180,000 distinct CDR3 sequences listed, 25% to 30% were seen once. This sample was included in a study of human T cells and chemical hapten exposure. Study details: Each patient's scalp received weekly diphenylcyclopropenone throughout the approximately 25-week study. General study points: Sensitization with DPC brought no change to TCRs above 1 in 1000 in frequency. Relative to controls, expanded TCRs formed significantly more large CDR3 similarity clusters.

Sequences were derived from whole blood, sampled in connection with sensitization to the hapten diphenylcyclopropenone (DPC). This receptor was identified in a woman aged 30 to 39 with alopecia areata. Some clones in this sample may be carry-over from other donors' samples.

DNA of the CDR3: TGTGCCAGCAGCCCCGTTCTTTATACTCACGAGCAGTACTTC. This codes for CASSPVLYTHEQYF. The chain uses TRBV28 and TRBJ2-7; D unclear. The CDR3 has 14 amino acids. V gave up 6 bases and J gave up 5 bases, with 17 bases separating them. Germline-derived CDR1 and CDR2 are MDHEN and SYDVKM. Based on the CDR3 plus reference TRBV28 and TRBJ2-7, the full variable domain is DVKVTQSSRYLVKRTGEKVFLECVQDMDHENMFWYRQDPGLGLRLIYFSYDVKMKEKGDIPEGYSVSREKKERFSLILESASTNQTSMYLCASSPVLYTHEQYFGPGTRLTVT.